This T cell receptor (beta chain) was captured by sequencing in a study of blood T cell repertoires in COVID-19. About the study: Some COVID-19 samples were acute and others convalescent; all came from the United States, Italy and Spain. T cells, B-cell-depleted T cells, or PBMCs supplied cDNA or gDNA.

Per the germline V gene, CDR1 is SGHRS and CDR2 is YFSETQ. The length of the CDR3 is 15 residues. The V gene lost 4 bases and the J gene lost 11 bases, with 25 bases spanning the gap. In the study's own analysis: Counts of nucleated cells, estimated from reference gene primer amplification, were obtained. Data came from immunoSEQ multiplex PCR; TCRdb stores just in-frame clones and leaves some out. That table supplies the V and J calls and clone size; D and trimming were determined from the DNA. This table has over 200,000 clones, around 75% appearing once. The sequence derives from a human donor in a cohort sampled during active COVID-19. The chain carries TRBV5-1 and TRBJ2-7, with D tentatively TRBD1 (5 bases). Input material: peripheral blood. The CDR3 DNA reads TGCGCCAGCAGCGCGTCGACAGTGACCAGAATACGAAAGTACTTC. Translating gives CASSASTVTRIRKYF.